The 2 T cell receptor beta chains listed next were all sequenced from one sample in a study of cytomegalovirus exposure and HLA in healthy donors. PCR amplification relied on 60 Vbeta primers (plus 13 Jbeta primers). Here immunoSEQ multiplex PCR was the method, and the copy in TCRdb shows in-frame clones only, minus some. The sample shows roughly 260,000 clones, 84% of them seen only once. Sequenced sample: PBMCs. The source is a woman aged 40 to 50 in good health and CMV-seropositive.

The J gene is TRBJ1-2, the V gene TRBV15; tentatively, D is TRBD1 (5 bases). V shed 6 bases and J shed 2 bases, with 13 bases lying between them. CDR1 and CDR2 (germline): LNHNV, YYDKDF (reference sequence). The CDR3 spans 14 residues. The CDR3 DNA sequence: TGTGCCACCAGTCTCTCGGGGGAGAACTATGGCTACACCTTC. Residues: CATSLSGENYGYTF.

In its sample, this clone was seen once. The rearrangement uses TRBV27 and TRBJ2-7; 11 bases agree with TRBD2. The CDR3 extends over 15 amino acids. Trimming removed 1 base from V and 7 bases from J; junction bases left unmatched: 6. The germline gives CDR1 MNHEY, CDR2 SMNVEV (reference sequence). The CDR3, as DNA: TGTGCCAGCAGTTTATTACTAGCGGGAGTTGGGGAGCAGTACTTC. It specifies CASSLLLAGVGEQYF.